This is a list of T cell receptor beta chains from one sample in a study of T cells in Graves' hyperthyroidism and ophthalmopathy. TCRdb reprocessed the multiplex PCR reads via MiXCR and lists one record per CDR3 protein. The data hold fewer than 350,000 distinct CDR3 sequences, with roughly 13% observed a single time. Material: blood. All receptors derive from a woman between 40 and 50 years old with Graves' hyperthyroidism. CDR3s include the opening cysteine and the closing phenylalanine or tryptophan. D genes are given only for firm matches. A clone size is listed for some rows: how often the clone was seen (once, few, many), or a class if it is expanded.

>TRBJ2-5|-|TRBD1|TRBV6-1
TGTGCCACCTCTAGGCAGGGGCCAGGGGGAGAGACCCAGTACTTC
CATSRQGPGGETQYF
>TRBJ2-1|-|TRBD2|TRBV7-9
TGTGCCAGCAGCCCAAGTAGGGGTCTTTTAGCGGGAGTGGGGCATGAGCAGTTCTTC
CASSPSRGLLAGVGHEQFF
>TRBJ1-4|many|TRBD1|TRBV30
TGTGCCTGGAGTGCCGGGACAGGGGGAGAAAAACTGTTTTTT
CAWSAGTGGEKLFF
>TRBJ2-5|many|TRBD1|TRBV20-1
TGCAGTCTACGACAGGGAGAAGAGACCCAGTACTTC
CSLRQGEETQYF
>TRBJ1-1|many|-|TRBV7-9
TGTGCCAGCAGCTTACGGGTCTACATGAACACTGAAGCTTTCTTT
CASSLRVYMNTEAFF
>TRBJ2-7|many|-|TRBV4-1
TGCGCCAGCAGCCAAGGGGCAGGGAAACCCTACGAGCAGTACTTC
CASSQGAGKPYEQYF
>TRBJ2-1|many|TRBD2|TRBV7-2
TGTGCCAGCAGCTTCAGTCTAGCGGCTTCGGATGAGCAGTTCTTC
CASSFSLAASDEQFF
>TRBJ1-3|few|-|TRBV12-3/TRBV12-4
TGTGCCAGCAGGTCGTGGCGGATCTCTGGAAGCACCATATATTTT
CASRSWRISGSTIYF
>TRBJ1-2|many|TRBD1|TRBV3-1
TGTGCCAGCAGCCAAGGGGACAGTAACTATGGCTACACCTTC
CASSQGDSNYGYTF
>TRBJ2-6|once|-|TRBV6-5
TGTGCCAGCAGTTACCCACCCGACGGGGCCAACGTCCTGACTTTC
CASSYPPDGANVLTF
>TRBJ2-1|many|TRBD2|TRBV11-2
TGTGCCAGCAGCTTAGTAGTTAGCGGGAGCCTCCATGAGCAGTTCTTC
CASSLVVSGSLHEQFF
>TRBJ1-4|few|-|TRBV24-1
TGTGCCACCCTCTCCCGGGAAAAACTGTTTTTT
CATLSREKLFF
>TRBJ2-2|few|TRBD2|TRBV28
TGTGCCAGCAGTCCCTGGGGGGGGACGGCAACCGGGGAGCTGTTTTTT
CASSPWGGTATGELFF